This is a list of T cell receptor beta chains from one sample in a study of cytomegalovirus exposure and HLA in healthy donors. Produced via immunoSEQ multiplex PCR; TCRdb's table is partial and in-frame only. The table lists 60,000 to 95,000 clones, under 85% of them singletons. Sequenced input: PBMCs. The receptors come from a woman aged 40 to 50 in good health and CMV-seropositive. Both conserved end residues are part of each CDR3. D genes are given only for firm matches. Clone size, where shown, is once, few, many, or a class for clones that have expanded.

J gene | D gene | clone size | V gene | CDR3 DNA | CDR3 protein
TRBJ1-3 | TRBD1 | once | TRBV25-1 | TGTGCCAGCAGTGCCAGGAGGGACAGCTTAAACACCATATATTTT | CASSARRDSLNTIYF
TRBJ2-3 | NA | NA | TRBV6-5 | TGTGCCAGCAGTTATGGGGCCGGAGATACGCAGTATTTT | CASSYGAGDTQYF
TRBJ2-7 | NA | NA | TRBV5-8 | TGTGCCAGCAGCCCGGGTCTGGCAGTCCACTACGAGCAGTACTTC | CASSPGLAVHYEQYF
TRBJ2-1 | NA | NA | TRBV4-1 | TGCGCCAGCAGCCAGAGTACCTACAATGAGCAGTTCTTC | CASSQSTYNEQFF
TRBJ2-1 | NA | few | TRBV4-1 | TGCGCCAGCAGCCAAGTGCGGCTAGTTAAATACGATGAGCAGTTCTTC | CASSQVRLVKYDEQFF
TRBJ1-5 | TRBD1 | NA | TRBV19 | TGTGCCAGTAGTGCCCCGGGACAGGGAAGAAGGCAGCCCCAGCATTTT | CASSAPGQGRRQPQHF
TRBJ2-7 | NA | NA | TRBV7-2 | TGTGCCAGCAGCTTAGGTGGGGGGGCCGACGAGCAGTACTTC | CASSLGGGADEQYF
TRBJ1-4 | NA | once | TRBV15 | TGTGCCACCAGCAGAGATCTGGCAGGGCGTGAAAAACTGTTTTTT | CATSRDLAGREKLFF
TRBJ1-3 | TRBD1 | NA | TRBV9 | TGTGCCAGCCGGGACAGCTCTGGAAACACCATATATTTT | CASRDSSGNTIYF
TRBJ2-3 | TRBD2 | NA | TRBV4-3 | TGCGCCAGCAGCCCCTCCGGTGCGGGGGGTGTGGATACGCAGTATTTT | CASSPSGAGGVDTQYF
TRBJ1-1 | NA | NA | TRBV6-5 | TGTGCCAGCAGTTACTCGGGGGGTCTAAACACTGAAGCTTTCTTT | CASSYSGGLNTEAFF
TRBJ1-2 | TRBD1 | NA | TRBV28 | TGTGCCAGCAGTTACGCAGACAGGGATTATGGCTACACCTTC | CASSYADRDYGYTF
TRBJ2-7 | NA | NA | TRBV19 | TGTGCCAGTAGTACAAACAGGGATCGGTACGAGCAGTACTTC | CASSTNRDRYEQYF
TRBJ2-5 | TRBD2 | once | TRBV5-1 | TGCGCCAGCAGCTTAATTACTAGCGGGGGGCAACAAGAGACCCAGTACTTC | CASSLITSGGQQETQYF
TRBJ2-5 | TRBD1 | NA | TRBV7-9 | TGTGCCAGCAGCGCTGGGACAGGGGAGCGAGAGACCCAGTACTTC | CASSAGTGERETQYF
TRBJ2-7 | NA | NA | TRBV5-1 | TGCGCCAGCAGCCCCGCCGCGGGGGCCGGGGTGGGTGAGCAGTACTTC | CASSPAAGAGVGEQYF
TRBJ2-2 | TRBD2 | NA | TRBV4-3 | TGCGCCAGCAGCCAAGATGGGGTAGCGGGGGTGTTCGCGAACACCGGGGAGCTGTTTTTT | CASSQDGVAGVFANTGELFF
TRBJ1-4 | NA | NA | TRBV28 | TGTGCCAGCAGCCACAGGGCACTTCGTGCGGAAAAACTGTTTTTT | CASSHRALRAEKLFF
TRBJ2-5 | NA | few | TRBV7-2 | TGTGCCAGCAGCTTATCGAAATTCTGGACTAACCTTGGGGAGACCCAGTACTTC | CASSLSKFWTNLGETQYF
TRBJ2-3 | TRBD2 | NA | TRBV10-3 | TGTGCCATCAGTGGTTCAACTAGCGGGGAAAACACAGATACGCAGTATTTT | CAISGSTSGENTDTQYF
TRBJ1-1 | TRBD1 | once | TRBV5-1 | TGCGCCAGCAGCGTCAACAGGGGGAATACTGAAGCTTTCTTT | CASSVNRGNTEAFF
TRBJ1-5 | NA | NA | TRBV5-5 | TGTGCCAGCAGCTTGGATTTGTCGAGCAATCAGCCCCAGCATTTT | CASSLDLSSNQPQHF
TRBJ1-2 | NA | NA | TRBV29-1 | TGCAGCACCGACAGCTATGGCTACACCTTC | CSTDSYGYTF
TRBJ1-1 | TRBD1 | NA | TRBV4-2 | TGTGCCAGCAGCCAAGGGGGGACAGGGGCAACCTACACTGAAGCTTTCTTT | CASSQGGTGATYTEAFF
TRBJ2-2 | NA | NA | TRBV19 | TGTGCCAGTAGTATGCGGCCAGGGGACGCGAGGAACACCGGGGAGCTGTTTTTT | CASSMRPGDARNTGELFF
TRBJ1-2 | NA | NA | TRBV6-1 | TGTGCCAGCACCGACGGGATCAACTATGGCTACACCTTC | CASTDGINYGYTF
TRBJ1-6 | NA | NA | TRBV6-1 | TGTGCCAGCAGTGGGTCATTCAGTAATTCACCCCTCCACTTT | CASSGSFSNSPLHF
TRBJ1-2 | NA | NA | TRBV7-9 | TGTGCCAGCAGCTCCGGTATGGGGGGTACTAACTATGGCTACACCTTC | CASSSGMGGTNYGYTF
TRBJ2-1 | NA | NA | TRBV28 | TGTGCCAGCAGTGTTGAGGTGCTATACAATGAGCAGTTCTTC | CASSVEVLYNEQFF
TRBJ2-4 | NA | NA | TRBV5-1 | TGCGCCAGCAGCTTGGGGCAAGCCAAAAACATTCAGTACTTC | CASSLGQAKNIQYF
TRBJ1-4 | NA | NA | TRBV18 | TGTGCCAGCTCACCACCGAGTCAGGAGATCTTTGGAGGAAAACTGTTTTTT | CASSPPSQEIFGGKLFF
TRBJ2-2 | NA | NA | TRBV29-1 | TGCAGCGTCGAATCCTTTCGGGCAGGGCGCACCGGGGAGCTGTTTTTT | CSVESFRAGRTGELFF
TRBJ2-7 | NA | few | TRBV27 | TGTGCCAGCAGTTTAGGCAGGGGTACCTACGAGCAGTACTTC | CASSLGRGTYEQYF
TRBJ1-1 | NA | NA | TRBV4-2 | TGTGCCAGCAGCCAAGAAGCTTTATCGGGAGGGTTCACTGAAGCTTTCTTT | CASSQEALSGGFTEAFF
TRBJ1-2 | TRBD1 | once | TRBV28 | TGTGCCAGCAGTTTACCTACATCAGGGGGCGATGGCTACACCTTC | CASSLPTSGGDGYTF
TRBJ1-4 | TRBD1 | NA | TRBV9 | TGTGCCAGCAGCGCCCGACAGGGCACTAATGAAAAACTGTTTTTT | CASSARQGTNEKLFF
TRBJ2-1 | TRBD1 | NA | TRBV15 | TGTGCCACCAGAGAGGACAGGGCATACAATGAGCAGTTCTTC | CATREDRAYNEQFF
TRBJ2-1 | NA | NA | TRBV2 | TGTGCCAGCAGTGAAGCGCGTGGGGGCGGCAATGAGCAGTTCTTC | CASSEARGGGNEQFF
TRBJ1-1 | NA | NA | TRBV5-5 | TGTGCCAGCAGCTTGGATGCGGGGCGGGGCACTGAAGCTTTCTTT | CASSLDAGRGTEAFF
TRBJ1-2 | NA | NA | TRBV2 | TGTGCCAGCAGTGAGAGGGTTCGGTATGGCTACACCTTC | CASSERVRYGYTF
TRBJ2-3 | TRBD2 | NA | TRBV11-2 | TGTGCCAGCAGCCCTAGCGGGGGGACCACAGATACGCAGTATTTT | CASSPSGGTTDTQYF
TRBJ1-2 | NA | NA | TRBV28 | TGTGCCAGCAGCATCCATCATGGCTACACCTTC | CASSIHHGYTF
TRBJ2-5 | NA | NA | TRBV28 | TGTGCCAGCAGTTTGCTCGAGCAAGAGACCCAGTACTTC | CASSLLEQETQYF
TRBJ2-3 | TRBD2 | NA | TRBV7-9 | TGTGCCAGCAGCTTAGTGGGAGGGTTAGATACGCAGTATTTT | CASSLVGGLDTQYF
TRBJ1-6 | TRBD1 | NA | TRBV28 | TGTGCCAGCAGTACCCCGGACAGGTATTCACCCCTCCACTTT | CASSTPDRYSPLHF
TRBJ1-1 | NA | NA | TRBV30 | TGTGCCTGGAGACAGGACAACACTGAAGCTTTCTTT | CAWRQDNTEAFF
TRBJ2-7 | NA | NA | TRBV4-1 | TGCGCCAGCAGCCAAGAAATGTCCTACGGGGGGCGACTCGAGCAGTACTTC | CASSQEMSYGGRLEQYF
TRBJ2-3 | TRBD1 | NA | TRBV6-1 | TGTGCCAGCCTTTCCGGACAGGGATACACAGATACGCAGTATTTT | CASLSGQGYTDTQYF
TRBJ1-1 | TRBD1 | NA | TRBV28 | TGTGCCAGCAGTTCCCTGGACAGGGGAGTCGCTGAAGCTTTCTTT | CASSSLDRGVAEAFF